This entry features one T cell receptor (beta chain) sequence. Its specificity is unknown. The data were produced by immunoSEQ multiplex PCR, yet TCRdb's version contains in-frame clones alone and is incomplete. This sample's table reports around 150,000 clones. The data were obtained in a study of T cell responses to AZD1222 COVID-19 vaccine. Study-wide results and limits: Every sample of the repertoires postdated the peak T cell response. Spike-specific TCR breadth and depth grew following two AZD1222 doses. Donors were largely white British and mainly female; clonal diversity was possibly underestimated. In the spike-specific TCR repertoire, nearly half reportedly target unmutated variant regions.

The CDR3 totals 12 residues. CDR1 is MDHEN and CDR2 is SYDVKM in the germline V gene. The V gene lost 3 bases and the J gene lost 8 bases, with 11 bases spanning the gap. The chain joins TRBV28 to TRBJ2-7; perhaps TRBD1 as D (6 bases). Sequencing was done on a sample of peripheral blood. The clonotype comes from an adult in good health. The CDR3 region is CASSFLQGKQYF. CDR3 nucleotide sequence: TGTGCCAGCAGTTTCCTACAGGGAAAGCAGTACTTC.